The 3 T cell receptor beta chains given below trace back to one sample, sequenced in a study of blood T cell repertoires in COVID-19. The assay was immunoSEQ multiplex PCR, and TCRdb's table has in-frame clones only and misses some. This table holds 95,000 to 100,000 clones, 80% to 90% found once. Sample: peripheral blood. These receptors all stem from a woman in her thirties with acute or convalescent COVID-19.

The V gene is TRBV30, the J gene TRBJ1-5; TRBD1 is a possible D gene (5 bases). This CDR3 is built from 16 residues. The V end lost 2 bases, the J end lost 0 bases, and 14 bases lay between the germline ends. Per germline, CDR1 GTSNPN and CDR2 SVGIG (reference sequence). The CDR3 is CAWSLGLGVSNQPQHF. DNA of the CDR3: TGTGCCTGGAGTCTGGGGTTAGGGGTTAGCAATCAGCCCCAGCATTTT.

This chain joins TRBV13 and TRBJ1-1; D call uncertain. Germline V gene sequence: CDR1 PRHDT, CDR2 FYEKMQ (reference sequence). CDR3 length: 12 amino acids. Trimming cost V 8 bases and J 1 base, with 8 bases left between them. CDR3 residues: CASERGNTEAFF. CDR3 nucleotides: TGTGCCAGCGAAAGAGGGAACACTGAAGCTTTCTTT.

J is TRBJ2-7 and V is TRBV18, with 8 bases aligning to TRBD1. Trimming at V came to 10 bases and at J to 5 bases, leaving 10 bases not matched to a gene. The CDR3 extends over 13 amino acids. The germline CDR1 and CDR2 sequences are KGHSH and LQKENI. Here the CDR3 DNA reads TGTGCCACCGTCCGGTCAGGGGGCGACGAGCAGTACTTC. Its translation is CATVRSGGDEQYF.